The clone carrying this T cell receptor beta chain was detected ten times or more. Its antigen remains unidentified. Unique molecular identifiers were used to barcode this TCRbeta library. One entry per CDR3 protein, called by TCRdb with MiXCR from the PCR reads. The sample contains around 210,000 distinct CDR3 sequences, 6.6% of which appear only once. This specimen belongs to a study of T-cell reconstitution after alpha-beta-depleted transplantation in children. Study-wide results and limits: Two months or so post-transplant, alpha-beta T cells reportedly derived from several hundred expanded graft clones. A year post-transplant, T-cell counts and diversity derived mostly from newly produced T cells. Certain patients had high TCRbeta diversity at day 60, and it came from recipient T cells and thymic progenitors that survived.

The CDR3 consists of 12 residues. V was clipped by 3 bases and J by 3 bases, with 6 bases between them. The germline V gene has CDR1 SGHRS and CDR2 YFSETQ. The clonotype comes from a boy aged 2 to 10 with acute lymphoblastic leukemia, due to receive a stem cell transplant. The specimen was PBMCs, collected before TCRalphabeta/CD19-depleted stem cell transplant. This rearrangement joins TRBV5-1 to TRBJ1-1; D is unclear. The CDR3 nucleotides are TGCGCCAGCAGCTCGGGATACACTGAAGCTTTCTTT. This codes for CASSSGYTEAFF. Filled out from reference TRBV5-1 and TRBJ1-1, the complete variable domain reads KAGVTQTPRYLIKTRGQQVTLSCSPISGHRSVSWYQQTPGQGLQFLFEYFSETQRNKGNFPGRFSGRQFSNSRSEMNVSTLELGDSALYLCASSSGYTEAFFGQGTRLTVV.